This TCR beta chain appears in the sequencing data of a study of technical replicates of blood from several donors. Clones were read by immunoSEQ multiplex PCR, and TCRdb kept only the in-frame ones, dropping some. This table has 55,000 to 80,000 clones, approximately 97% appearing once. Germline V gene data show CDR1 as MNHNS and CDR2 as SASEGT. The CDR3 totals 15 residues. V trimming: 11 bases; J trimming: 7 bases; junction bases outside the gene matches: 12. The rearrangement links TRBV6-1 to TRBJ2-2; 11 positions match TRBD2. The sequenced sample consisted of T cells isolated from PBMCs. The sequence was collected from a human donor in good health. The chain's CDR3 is CAPNGLAGGGGELFF. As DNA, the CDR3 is TGTGCCCCCAACGGGCTAGCGGGAGGTGGCGGGGAGCTGTTTTTT.